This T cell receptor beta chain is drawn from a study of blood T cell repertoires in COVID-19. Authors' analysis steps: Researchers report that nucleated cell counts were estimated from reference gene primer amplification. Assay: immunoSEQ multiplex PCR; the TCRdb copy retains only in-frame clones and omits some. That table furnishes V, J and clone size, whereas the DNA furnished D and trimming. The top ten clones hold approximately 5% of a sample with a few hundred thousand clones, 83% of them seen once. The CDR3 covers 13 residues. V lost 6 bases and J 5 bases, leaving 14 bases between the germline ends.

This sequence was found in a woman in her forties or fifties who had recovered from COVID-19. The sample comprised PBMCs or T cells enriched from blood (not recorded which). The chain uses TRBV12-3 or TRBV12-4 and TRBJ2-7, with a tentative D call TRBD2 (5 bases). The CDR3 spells CASRFAGVHEQYF. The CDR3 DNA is TGTGCCAGCAGATTTGCCGGGGTGCACGAGCAGTACTTC.